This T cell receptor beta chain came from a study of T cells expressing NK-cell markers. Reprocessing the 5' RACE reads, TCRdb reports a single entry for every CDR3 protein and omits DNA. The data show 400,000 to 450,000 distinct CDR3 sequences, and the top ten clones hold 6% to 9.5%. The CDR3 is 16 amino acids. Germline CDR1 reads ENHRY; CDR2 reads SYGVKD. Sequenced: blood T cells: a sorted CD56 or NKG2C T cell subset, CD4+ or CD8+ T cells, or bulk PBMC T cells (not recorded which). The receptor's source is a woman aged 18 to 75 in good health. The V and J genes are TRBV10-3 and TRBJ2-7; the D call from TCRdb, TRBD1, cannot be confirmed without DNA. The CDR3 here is CAISAEGQGLPYEQYF.